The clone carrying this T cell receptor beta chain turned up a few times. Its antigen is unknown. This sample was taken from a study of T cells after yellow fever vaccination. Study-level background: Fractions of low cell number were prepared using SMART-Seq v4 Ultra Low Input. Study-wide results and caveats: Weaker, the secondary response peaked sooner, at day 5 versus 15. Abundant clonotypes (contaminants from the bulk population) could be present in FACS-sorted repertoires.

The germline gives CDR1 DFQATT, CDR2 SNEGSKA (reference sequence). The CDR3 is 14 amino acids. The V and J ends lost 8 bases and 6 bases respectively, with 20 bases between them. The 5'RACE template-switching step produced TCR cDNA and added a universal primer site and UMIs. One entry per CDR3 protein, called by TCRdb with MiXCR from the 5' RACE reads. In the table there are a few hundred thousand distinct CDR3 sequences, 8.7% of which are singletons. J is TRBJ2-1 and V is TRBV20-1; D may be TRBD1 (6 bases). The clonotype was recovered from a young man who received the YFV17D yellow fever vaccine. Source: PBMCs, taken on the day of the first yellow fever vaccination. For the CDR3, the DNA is TGCAGTCCCTATTACCCCGGGACATTCAATGAGCAGTTCTTC. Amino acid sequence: CSPYYPGTFNEQFF.